A selection of T cell receptor beta chains follows, all from one sample in a study of blood T cell repertoires in COVID-19. TCRdb's copy holds only in-frame clones and misses some; the assay was immunoSEQ multiplex PCR. The sample lists hundreds of thousands of clones; approximately 86% were seen once. The material sequenced was peripheral blood. The receptors were sampled from a woman aged 50 to 60 who had recovered from COVID-19. The CDR3 runs from the conserved cysteine through the conserved F or W. The D gene is left open where the match is weak. Size is stated for part of the rows, as once, few or many counts, or as a class when the clone is expanded.

D gene	clone size	J gene	V gene	CDR3 protein	CDR3 DNA
-	-	TRBJ2-1	TRBV29-1	CSVTRADNEQFF	TGCAGCGTTACCAGGGCTGACAATGAGCAGTTCTTC
-	-	TRBJ1-6	TRBV3-1/TRBV3-2	CASSQDLAVEDNVSPLHF	TGTGCCAGCAGCCAAGATTTGGCAGTTGAAGACAATGTTTCACCCCTCCACTTT
-	-	TRBJ2-7	TRBV19	CASSSEGFTADEQYF	TGTGCCAGTAGCTCGGAGGGATTTACAGCCGACGAGCAGTACTTC
-	once	TRBJ2-3	TRBV2	CAILADTQYF	TGTGCCATCCTAGCCGATACGCAGTATTTT
TRBD2	-	TRBJ2-1	TRBV4-3	CASSQVLAGASSYNEQFF	TGCGCCAGCAGCCAAGTCCTAGCGGGGGCCTCATCCTACAATGAGCAGTTCTTC
TRBD1	-	TRBJ1-2	TRBV6-5	CASSYSGTGKGAGYTF	TGTGCCAGCAGTTACTCTGGGACAGGCAAAGGTGCTGGCTACACCTTC
-	once	TRBJ1-3	TRBV6-4	CASSDSIQSVYWSFGNTIYF	TGTGCCAGCAGTGACTCGATCCAAAGCGTGTACTGGTCCTTTGGAAACACCATATATTTT
-	-	TRBJ2-7	TRBV5-6	CASSSDLLKQYF	TGTGCCAGCAGTTCCGATCTACTCAAGCAGTACTTC
-	-	TRBJ1-2	TRBV5-1	CASSLSSYGYTF	TGCGCCAGCAGCTTGTCCAGTTATGGCTACACCTTC
TRBD2	-	TRBJ2-5	TRBV27	CASSLSGTSGRAGETQYF	TGTGCCAGCAGTTTATCTGGAACTAGCGGGAGGGCCGGAGAGACCCAGTACTTC
TRBD2	-	TRBJ2-1	TRBV7-2	CASSLGGRLEQFF	TGTGCCAGCAGCTTAGGCGGGAGGTTAGAGCAGTTCTTC
TRBD1	-	TRBJ1-6	TRBV19	CASSWTGRNSPLHF	TGTGCCAGTAGCTGGACAGGGAGGAATTCACCCCTCCACTTT
-	-	TRBJ1-5	TRBV28	CASSLGAGWNQPQHF	TGTGCCAGCAGTTTAGGGGCAGGGTGGAATCAGCCCCAGCATTTT
TRBD1	-	TRBJ1-2	TRBV7-2	CASSLASGGLRANGYTF	TGTGCCAGCAGCTTAGCTTCAGGGGGCCTAAGAGCGAATGGCTACACCTTC
TRBD1	-	TRBJ1-2	TRBV6-5	CASSSTGGGGYTF	TGTGCCAGCAGCTCAACAGGGGGTGGTGGCTACACCTTC
-	-	TRBJ2-5	TRBV29-1	CSAIRGWETQYF	TGCAGCGCTATCAGGGGTTGGGAGACCCAGTACTTC
TRBD2	-	TRBJ2-7	TRBV6-5	CASWGVAGGNEQYF	TGTGCCAGCTGGGGGGTAGCGGGGGGAAACGAGCAGTACTTC
TRBD2	-	TRBJ2-1	TRBV7-7	CASSPSPGTSGNEQFF	TGTGCTAGCAGCCCCTCTCCCGGGACTAGCGGCAATGAGCAGTTCTTC
TRBD1	-	TRBJ2-2	TRBV28	CASKTGGFGTGELFF	TGTGCCAGTAAGACAGGGGGCTTCGGCACCGGGGAGCTGTTTTTT
-	-	TRBJ2-5	TRBV7-2	CASSLEILQETQYF	TGTGCCAGCAGCTTAGAGATACTCCAAGAGACCCAGTACTTC
-	-	TRBJ1-1	TRBV4-1	CASSQEKGQGTEAFF	TGCGCCAGCAGCCAAGAAAAGGGGCAGGGCACTGAAGCTTTCTTT
TRBD2	-	TRBJ2-7	TRBV5-8	CASSSRIAGGPHEQYF	TGTGCCAGCAGCTCTCGAATAGCGGGAGGGCCACACGAGCAGTACTTC
TRBD1	-	TRBJ1-2	TRBV25-1	CASSESGTGGGWYGYTF	TGTGCCAGCAGTGAATCCGGGACAGGGGGCGGGTGGTATGGCTACACCTTC
TRBD1	-	TRBJ2-7	TRBV5-1	CASSRTGQGSSYEQYF	TGCGCCAGCAGTCGAACTGGACAGGGGAGCTCCTACGAGCAGTACTTC
TRBD1	-	TRBJ2-2	TRBV7-9	CASSRQGDTGELFF	TGTGCCAGCAGCCGACAGGGGGACACCGGGGAGCTGTTTTTT
-	-	TRBJ2-2	TRBV5-6	CASSLRRGGNTGELFF	TGTGCCAGCAGCTTGCGCCGGGGTGGAAACACCGGGGAGCTGTTTTTT
TRBD2	few	TRBJ2-4	TRBV11-2	CASVDWREGKNIQYF	TGTGCCAGCGTGGACTGGCGGGAGGGCAAAAACATTCAGTACTTC
-	-	TRBJ1-3	TRBV3-1/TRBV3-2	CASSPTPTTYTIYF	TGTGCCAGCAGCCCGACACCGACTACATACACCATATATTTT
-	-	TRBJ1-5	TRBV5-1	CASRWEGGGPQHF	TGCGCCAGCAGGTGGGAAGGGGGTGGGCCCCAGCATTTT
TRBD2	-	TRBJ2-3	TRBV6-5	CASRQQRGDTDTQYF	TGTGCCAGCAGGCAGCAGCGGGGGGACACAGATACGCAGTATTTT